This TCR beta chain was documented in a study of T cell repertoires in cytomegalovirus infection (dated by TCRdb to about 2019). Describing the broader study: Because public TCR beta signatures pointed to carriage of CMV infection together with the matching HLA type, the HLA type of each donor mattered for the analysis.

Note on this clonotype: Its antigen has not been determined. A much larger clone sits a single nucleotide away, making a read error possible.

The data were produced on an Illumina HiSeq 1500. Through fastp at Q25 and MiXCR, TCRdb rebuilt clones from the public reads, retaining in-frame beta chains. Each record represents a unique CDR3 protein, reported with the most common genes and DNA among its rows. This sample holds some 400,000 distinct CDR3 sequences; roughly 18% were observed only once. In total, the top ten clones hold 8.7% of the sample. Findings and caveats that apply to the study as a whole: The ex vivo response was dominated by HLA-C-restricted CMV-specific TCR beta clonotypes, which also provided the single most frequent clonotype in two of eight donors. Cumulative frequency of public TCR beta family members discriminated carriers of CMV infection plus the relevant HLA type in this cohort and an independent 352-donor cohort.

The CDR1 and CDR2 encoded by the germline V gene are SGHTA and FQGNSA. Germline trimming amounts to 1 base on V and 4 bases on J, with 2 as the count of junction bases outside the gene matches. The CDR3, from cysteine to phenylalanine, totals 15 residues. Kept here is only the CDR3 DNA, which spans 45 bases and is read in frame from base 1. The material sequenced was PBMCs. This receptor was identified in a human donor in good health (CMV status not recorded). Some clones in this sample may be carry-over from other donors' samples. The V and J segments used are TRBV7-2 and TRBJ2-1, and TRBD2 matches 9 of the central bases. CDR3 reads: CASSLVSGGYNEQFF. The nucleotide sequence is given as TGTGCCAGCAGCTTAGTTAGCGGGGGTTACAATGAGCAGTTCTTC.